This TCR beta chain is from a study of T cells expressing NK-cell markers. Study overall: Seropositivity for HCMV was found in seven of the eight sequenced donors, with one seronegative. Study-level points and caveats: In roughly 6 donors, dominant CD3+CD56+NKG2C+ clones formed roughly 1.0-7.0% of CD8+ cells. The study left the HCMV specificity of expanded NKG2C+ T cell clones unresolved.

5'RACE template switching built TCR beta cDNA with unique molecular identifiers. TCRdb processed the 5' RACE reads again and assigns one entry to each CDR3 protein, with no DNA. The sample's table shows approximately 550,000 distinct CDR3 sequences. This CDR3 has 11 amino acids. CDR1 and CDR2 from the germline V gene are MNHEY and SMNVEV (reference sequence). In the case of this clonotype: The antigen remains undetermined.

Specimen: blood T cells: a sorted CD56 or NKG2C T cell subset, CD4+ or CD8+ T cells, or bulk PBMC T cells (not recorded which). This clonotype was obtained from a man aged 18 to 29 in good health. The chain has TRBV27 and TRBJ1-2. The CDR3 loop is CATRQSYGYTF.